The next 5 T cell receptor beta chains were all read from a single sample in a study of T cell therapy after organ transplantation. The method was immunoSEQ multiplex PCR; TCRdb's version includes in-frame clones alone and lacks a portion of them. The sample has over 45,000 clones; 94% are singletons. These receptors have no identified antigens. Sequencing used CD8+ T cells from blood, obtained before autologous CMV-specific T cell therapy. The receptors originated from a human patient who had received a solid organ transplant and had CMV disease.

The genes are TRBV4-3 and TRBJ2-7; no firm D call. Deletions cut 0 bases from V and 3 bases from J, with 9 bases between. The CDR3 loop spans 14 amino acids. From germline, CDR1 is LGHNA and CDR2 YSLEER. In DNA, the CDR3 is TGCGCCAGCAGCCAAGATAAACAATACTACGAGCAGTACTTC. It translates to CASSQDKQYYEQYF.

V and J are TRBV27 and TRBJ2-5; 11 nucleotides align to TRBD2. The CDR3 is 15 amino acids. V trimming: 0 bases; J trimming: 7 bases; junction bases outside the gene matches: 4. Germline CDR1 MNHEY, CDR2 SMNVEV (reference sequence). The CDR3 loop is CASSLSGLAGLTQYF. CDR3 bases: TGTGCCAGCAGTTTATCCGGACTAGCGGGCCTGACCCAGTACTTC.

The rearrangement links TRBV15 to TRBJ1-3; tentative D call: TRBD1 (5 bases). This CDR3 is built from 17 residues. CDR1 and CDR2 (germline): LNHNV, YYDKDF (reference sequence). Trimming removed 2 bases from V and 2 bases from J, with 16 bases in between. CDR3 sequence: CATSRRPNRDPGNTIYF. As DNA, the CDR3 is TGTGCCACCAGCAGAAGGCCAAACCGGGACCCTGGAAACACCATATATTTT. The complete variable domain, with remaining parts taken from reference TRBV15 and TRBJ1-3, reads DAMVIQNPRYQVTQFGKPVTLSCSQTLNHNVMYWYQQKSSQAPKLLFHYYDKDFNNEADTPDNFQSRRPNTSFCFLDIRSPGLGDTAMYLCATSRRPNRDPGNTIYFGEGSWLTVV.

The J gene is TRBJ2-2, the V gene TRBV13; D is undetermined. Germline V lookup: CDR1 PRHDT, CDR2 FYEKMQ (reference sequence). V was shortened by 2 bases and J by 0 bases, with 10 bases between the two germline ends. CDR3 length: 16 residues. The CDR3 here is CASSLPTVPNTGELFF. Written as DNA, the CDR3 is TGTGCCAGCAGCTTACCGACGGTGCCGAACACCGGGGAGCTGTTTTTT. Complete variable domain (other parts from reference TRBV13 and TRBJ2-2): AAGVIQSPRHLIKEKRETATLKCYPIPRHDTVYWYQQGPGQDPQFLISFYEKMQSDKGSIPDRFSAQQFSDYHSELNMSSLELGDSALYFCASSLPTVPNTGELFFGEGSRLTVL.

CDR3 sequence: CASSEDRANRDEQFF. CDR3 coding DNA: TGCGCCAGCAGTGAGGACAGGGCTAACAGGGATGAGCAGTTCTTC. The V and J genes are TRBV10-1 and TRBJ2-1, with 7 bases fitting TRBD1. V shed 2 bases and J 8 bases; nucleotides not matched to a gene: 9. CDR3 length equals 15 residues. Germline CDR1 reads WNHNN; CDR2 reads SYGVQD (reference sequence).